These 8 T cell receptor beta chains came from one sample sequenced in a study of T cell changes during pregnancy in multiple sclerosis. The data were produced by immunoSEQ multiplex PCR, yet TCRdb's version contains in-frame clones alone and is incomplete. The sample shows under 130,000 clones, 92% of them seen only once. Sequencing used peripheral blood, obtained after pregnancy. Source of these receptors: a female donor with multiple sclerosis, enrolled in a pregnancy study.

The chain recombines TRBV7-9 with TRBJ2-1; 9 nucleotides line up with TRBD2. After removal of 0 bases from V and 8 bases from J, the junction contained 5 bases not matched to a gene. Germline V gives CDR1 SEHNR, CDR2 FQNEAQ (reference sequence). The CDR3 is 15 residues long. CDR3 DNA: TGTGCCAGCAGCTTAGCTCGCGGGGGGGCCGATGAGCAGTTCTTC. It yields the protein CASSLARGGADEQFF.

The J gene is TRBJ1-5, the V gene TRBV7-9; TRBD1 is a possible D gene (5 bases). This CDR3 region has 14 residues. Trimming left V 5 bases short and J 5 bases short, with 13 bases between. Germline values: CDR1 SEHNR, CDR2 FQNEAQ (reference sequence). The CDR3 DNA reads TGTGCCAGCAGCCTCGGGACGGGAGATCAGCCCCAGCATTTT. Translating it yields CASSLGTGDQPQHF.

Here the CDR3 DNA reads TGTGCCAGCAGGGAGGAGGTCTACGAGCAGTACTTC. It codes for CASREEVYEQYF. J is TRBJ2-7 and V is TRBV2; a weak D match, TRBD2 (5 bases). The germline V gene encodes CDR1 SNHLY and CDR2 FYNNEI. This CDR3 has 12 residues. V lost 6 bases, J lost 3 bases, and 9 bases lay in between.

The chain employs TRBV7-9 and TRBJ2-1, with D possibly matching TRBD1 (5 bases). The CDR3 runs to 19 residues. Germline loops: CDR1 SEHNR, CDR2 FQNEAQ (reference sequence). V was clipped by 5 bases and J by 2 bases, with 25 bases between them. The chain's CDR3 is CASSNADGQGSRTYNEQFF. CDR3 sequence (DNA): TGTGCCAGCAGCAACGCGGACGGGCAGGGAAGTAGGACCTACAATGAGCAGTTCTTC.

The CDR3 coding sequence is TGTGCCAGCAGCTTAGTCGAGGGTCGAGGGACTGAAGCTTTCTTT. Amino acid sequence: CASSLVEGRGTEAFF. The chain recombines TRBV7-2 with TRBJ1-1, with D uncertain. CDR3 length: 15 amino acids. Germline CDR1 is SGHTA and CDR2 is FQGNSA. Between the trimmed V and J ends, which lost 1 base and 5 bases, there was a span of 14 bases.

The chain carries TRBV7-9 and TRBJ1-2, with 9 positions matching TRBD1. J was trimmed by 8 bases and V by 5 bases; bases with no gene match: 9. The germline gives CDR1 SEHNR, CDR2 FQNEAQ (reference sequence). The CDR3 has 14 residues. The CDR3 nucleotides read TGTGCCAGCAGCCTCGCGGGACAGGGTTCCGGCTACACCTTC. It yields the protein CASSLAGQGSGYTF.

CDR3 DNA: TGTGCCAGCAGCTTAAGACAGTCGCCCCGGGGGGCCAACGTCCTGACTTTC. Translating gives CASSLRQSPRGANVLTF. This chain joins TRBV7-6 and TRBJ2-6; possibly TRBD1 for D (5 bases). Germline assignment: CDR1 SGHVS and CDR2 FNYEAQ. V dropped 2 bases and J dropped 4 bases, with 15 bases sitting between them. This CDR3 comprises 17 residues. The variable domain in full, with the rest retrieved from reference TRBV7-6 and TRBJ2-6, is GAGVSQSPRYKVTKRGQDVALRCDPISGHVSLYWYRQALGQGPEFLTYFNYEAQQDKSGLPNDRFSAERPEGSISTLTIQRTEQRDSAMYRCASSLRQSPRGANVLTFGAGSRLTVL.

This chain uses TRBV2 with TRBJ2-1; 8 bases line up with TRBD2. CDR1 and CDR2 from the germline V gene are SNHLY and FYNNEI. V was clipped by 7 bases and J by 3 bases; unmatched bases: 5. The CDR3 totals 14 residues. The CDR3 is CASKGGGRYNEQFF. The CDR3, as DNA: TGTGCCAGCAAGGGCGGGGGGCGCTACAATGAGCAGTTCTTC.